This TCR beta chain was sequenced in a study of cytomegalovirus exposure and HLA in healthy donors. Turning to the study itself: Later, an analysis reported that the 110 or so validation repertoires had used the same platform as the roughly 650 first-cohort repertoires.

Profiling relied on immunoSEQ multiplex PCR, and the TCRdb table lists in-frame clones only, not all of them. The sample yields about 130,000 clones, 95% to 97% seen once. Remarks on this clone: Its specificity is not known.

Findings of the study overall: The TCR clusters that emerged in the first cohort tended, a later analysis found, to co-occur in the 95 to 150 validation repertoires. With high specificity and sensitivity, the classifier reportedly diagnosed cytomegalovirus status. Most sequenced TCRs were rare (though some public TCRs occurred in many donors).

Germline lookup yields CDR1 PRHDT and CDR2 FYEKMQ (reference sequence). The CDR3 loop spans 12 amino acids. The V gene lost 4 bases and the J gene lost 9 bases, with 13 bases spanning the gap. Source material: PBMCs. This TCR came from a man in his late teens or twenties in good health and CMV-seronegative. The chain carries TRBV13 and TRBJ2-7, with D possibly matching TRBD1 (5 bases). The CDR3 spells CASSSGYAVQYF. DNA of the CDR3: TGTGCCAGCAGCTCAGGGTACGCGGTGCAGTACTTC.